The 24 T cell receptor beta chains given below trace back to one sample, sequenced in a study of T cell repertoires in cytomegalovirus infection. Each CDR3 protein gets one entry after TCRdb re-called the reads with MiXCR. This table has about 330,000 distinct CDR3 sequences, around a tenth appearing once. The sequenced sample consisted of PBMCs. The source is a human donor in good health (CMV status not recorded). Some clones in this sample may be carry-over from other donors' samples.

This clonotype was seen a few times. This chain connects TRBV5-5 to TRBJ2-1, with 14 bases fitting TRBD2. From germline, CDR1 is SGHKS and CDR2 YYEKEE (reference sequence). Unmatched junction bases numbered 7, after V lost 4 bases and J lost 7 bases. The CDR3 is 16 amino acids. This CDR3 reads CASSMRLAGGGNEQFF. CDR3 sequence (DNA): TGTGCCAGCAGCATGCGACTAGCGGGGGGGGGAAATGAGCAGTTCTTC.

This clonotype was seen many times. The V and J genes are TRBV7-2 and TRBJ2-2, with D perhaps matching TRBD1 or TRBD2 (5 bases each). Germline V CDR1 and CDR2: SGHTA, FQGNSA. The V end was cut by 2 bases, the J end by 0 bases, with 19 bases between. The CDR3 sequence is 19 residues long. DNA for the CDR3: TGTGCCAGCAGCTTACCCTTCTCCCCGGGACGGCCGAACACCGGGGAGCTGTTTTTT. Protein sequence: CASSLPFSPGRPNTGELFF. Full variable domain (remainder filled in from reference TRBV7-2 and TRBJ2-2): GAGVSQSPSNKVTEKGKDVELRCDPISGHTALYWYRQSLGQGLEFLIYFQGNSAPDKSGLPSDRFSAERTGGSVSTLTIQRTQQEDSAVYLCASSLPFSPGRPNTGELFFGEGSRLTVL.

This clonotype has more than one count but fewer than ten. The CDR3 region has the DNA TGCAGTGCCCAGGGCAGAAGATTCTACGAGCAGTACTTC. Protein sequence: CSAQGRRFYEQYF. The chain links TRBV20-1 to TRBJ2-7; tentatively, D is TRBD1 (5 bases). Trimming removed 6 bases at V and 3 bases at J, with 15 bases between. From germline, CDR1 is DFQATT and CDR2 SNEGSKA (reference sequence). CDR3 size: 13 residues.

This clonotype was picked up many times. The V and J genes are TRBV20-1 and TRBJ2-1; 9 positions agree with TRBD2. After removal of 3 bases from V and 9 bases from J, the junction contained 12 bases not matched to a gene. The germline CDR1 and CDR2 sequences are DFQATT and SNEGSKA (reference sequence). The CDR3 spans 15 residues. This chain's CDR3 is CSARDAGGLSFEQFF. The CDR3 DNA is TGCAGTGCTAGGGATGCGGGAGGGCTAAGCTTTGAGCAGTTCTTC.

This clonotype was seen at least ten times. V is TRBV7-2 and J is TRBJ2-7; D unclear. CDR3 length: 14 amino acids. Trimming took off 1 base at V and 3 bases at J, with 10 bases between the two ends. CDR1 and CDR2 (germline): SGHTA, FQGNSA. The CDR3 nucleotides are TGTGCCAGCAGCTTAGTAGACACTAACTACGAGCAGTACTTC. This gives the protein CASSLVDTNYEQYF.

This clonotype was detected only a few times. The rearrangement joins TRBV19 to TRBJ1-1, with 8 bases aligning to TRBD1. The junction had 5 bases not matched to a gene; V was cut back by 4 bases and J by 1 base. This CDR3 is 15 amino acids long. CDR1 LNHDA and CDR2 SQIVND come from the germline V gene (reference sequence). The CDR3 DNA reads as TGTGCCAGTAGTACATGGACAGGGTGGAACACTGAAGCTTTCTTT. It translates to CASSTWTGWNTEAFF. Full variable domain (remainder filled in from reference TRBV19 and TRBJ1-1): DGGITQSPKYLFRKEGQNVTLSCEQNLNHDAMYWYRQDPGQGLRLIYYSQIVNDFQKGDIAEGYSVSREKKESFPLTVTSAQKNPTAFYLCASSTWTGWNTEAFFGQGTRLTVV.

This clonotype was seen more than once but under ten times. CDR3 nucleotides: TGTGCCAGCAGCAAAGACGGGCTCCCAGGGGACTATGGCTACACCTTC. It specifies CASSKDGLPGDYGYTF. The rearrangement links TRBV11-1 to TRBJ1-2; D possibly corresponds to TRBD1 (6 bases). V lost 5 bases to trimming and J lost 3 bases, with 19 bases between them. The length of the CDR3 is 16 residues. Germline V lookup: CDR1 SGHAT, CDR2 FQDESV (reference sequence).

This clonotype was seen a few times. V is TRBV6-2 or TRBV6-3 and J is TRBJ2-6; D is possibly TRBD2 (5 bases). This CDR3 comprises 13 residues. Trimming shortened V by 6 bases and J by 4 bases, and 7 bases separated the two germline ends. Germline V gene data show CDR1 as MNHEY and CDR2 as SVGEGT. CDR3 amino acids: CASSRGGANVLTF. In DNA, the CDR3 is TGTGCCAGCAGCCGAGGGGGGGCCAACGTCCTGACTTTC.

The chain recombines TRBV7-4 with TRBJ2-3; 8 bases agree with TRBD2. This CDR3 comprises 16 residues. The J segment lost 3 bases and the V segment lost 2 bases, leaving 7 bases of the junction unmatched. In germline, CDR1 is SGHVT, CDR2 SQSDAQ. CDR3 loop: CASSLSALAGTDTQYF. DNA of the CDR3: TGTGCCAGCAGCTTATCGGCCTTAGCGGGGACAGATACGCAGTATTTT.

As to this clonotype: It may be a read error: a sequence one base away is much more abundant. Here the CDR3 omits its conserved ending phenylalanine or tryptophan, so a read error is the likely source. V usage is TRBV7-4 and J usage is TRBJ1-4, with D hard to call. Germline-derived CDR1 and CDR2 are SGHVT and SQSDAQ. The CDR3 is 15 residues long. V lost 4 bases, J lost 4 bases, and 13 bases lay in between. CDR3 coding DNA: TGTGCCAGCAGCTCCCCAATCGGGAGTAATGAAAAACTGTTTATT. As protein: CASSSPIGSNEKLFI.

This clonotype has a count of ten or more. The chain recombines TRBV7-9 with TRBJ2-1; unclear D gene. Trimming removed 5 bases at V and 7 bases at J, with 27 bases between. The CDR3 consists of 18 residues. CDR1 and CDR2 from the germline V gene are SEHNR and FQNEAQ (reference sequence). This CDR3 reads CASSPTLSGRNMGNEQFF. In DNA form, the CDR3 reads TGTGCCAGCAGCCCCACCCTCTCGGGCAGAAATATGGGGAATGAGCAGTTCTTC.

This sequence joins TRBV11-3 and TRBJ2-2, with a possible D match to TRBD1 (6 bases). The CDR3 spans 15 residues. V was cut by 6 bases and J by 0 bases, with 11 bases left in between. CDR1 is SGHNT and CDR2 is YENEEA in the germline V gene. The CDR3 spells CASRSGTPNTGELFF. The CDR3 bases are TGTGCCAGCAGATCCGGGACACCGAACACCGGGGAGCTGTTTTTT.

The CDR3 DNA is TGTGCCAGCAGCTTAGATAGGGACAGGGCTTCGTGGCTAGAGACCCAGTACTTC. Protein product: CASSLDRDRASWLETQYF. V usage is TRBV11-2 and J usage is TRBJ2-5; 9 bases fit TRBD1. Germline-derived CDR1 and CDR2 are SGHAT and FQNNGV. The CDR3 is 18 residues long. J lost 4 bases, V lost 0 bases, and 12 bases had no gene match.

The chain is built from TRBV20-1 and TRBJ2-5, with 7 bases identical to TRBD2. CDR3 length equals 12 residues. The germline CDR1 and CDR2 sequences are DFQATT and SNEGSKA (reference sequence). With V trimmed by 8 bases and J by 3 bases, 6 bases remained unmatched. The CDR3 sequence is CSCTSDKETQYF. In nucleotides, the CDR3 is TGCAGTTGCACTAGCGATAAAGAGACCCAGTACTTC.

In this sample, this clonotype turned up many times. The chain couples TRBV7-2 to TRBJ2-5; TRBD2 is a possible D gene (5 bases). This CDR3 is built from 14 residues. Germline CDR1 and CDR2: SGHTA and FQGNSA. Trimming pared 5 bases from V and 5 bases from J, leaving 15 bases between. The CDR3 reads CASSPERVRETQYF. Written as DNA, the CDR3 is TGTGCCAGCAGCCCCGAGAGGGTTCGGGAGACCCAGTACTTC.

The V gene is TRBV15, the J gene TRBJ2-5, with a possible D match to TRBD2 (7 bases). Germline V gives CDR1 LNHNV, CDR2 YYDKDF (reference sequence). The CDR3 spans 16 residues. The germline V and J ends were trimmed by 3 bases and 3 bases, with 17 bases remaining between them. CDR3 nucleotides: TGTGCCACCAGCAGGGCCCTACGGGGGGCGGAAGAGACCCAGTACTTC. This codes for CATSRALRGAEETQYF.

This clonotype was recorded at least ten times. V gene TRBV7-2 combines with J gene TRBJ2-4; 8 nucleotides match TRBD2. V shed 1 base, J shed 1 base, and the junction held 15 bases outside the gene matches. CDR1 is SGHTA and CDR2 is FQGNSA in the germline V gene. This CDR3 comprises 20 residues. The CDR3: CASSLVGSGGRRLAKNIQYF. As DNA, the CDR3 is TGTGCCAGCAGCTTAGTTGGCTCTGGCGGGAGGAGGTTGGCCAAAAACATTCAGTACTTC.

In its sample, this clonotype was seen many times. J is TRBJ1-5 and V is TRBV7-3; D gene uncertain. The germline gives CDR1 SGHTA, CDR2 FQGTGA. V was clipped by 1 base and J by 6 bases, with 7 bases between them. The CDR3 consists of 13 residues. This CDR3 is CASSLIGGQPQHF. CDR3 DNA: TGTGCCAGCAGCTTAATAGGCGGTCAGCCCCAGCATTTT.

This clonotype was seen only a few times. The rearrangement joins TRBV27 to TRBJ1-6; no clear D. This CDR3 region has 14 residues. CDR1 and CDR2 (germline): MNHEY, SMNVEV (reference sequence). Deletions cut 7 bases from V and 10 bases from J, with 17 bases between. The CDR3, as DNA: TGTGCCAGCACCCCGACGGGGATGGGATCACCCCTCCACTTT. It codes for CASTPTGMGSPLHF.

The gene calls are TRBV10-3 and TRBJ2-7; D might be TRBD1 (6 bases). The CDR3 has 14 amino acids. V lost 6 bases and J lost 5, with 17 bases in between. Germline V lookup: CDR1 ENHRY, CDR2 SYGVKD. This CDR3 is CAISTGSQINEQYF. Written as DNA, the CDR3 is TGTGCCATCAGCACAGGGAGCCAAATCAACGAGCAGTACTTC.

Here the CDR3 reads CASSTGDQPQHF. The CDR3 DNA sequence: TGTGCCAGCAGTACAGGGGATCAGCCCCAGCATTTT. The rearrangement links TRBV6-6 to TRBJ1-5, with 7 bases aligning to TRBD1. The CDR3 is 12 residues long. V was clipped by 5 bases and J by 5 bases; unmatched bases: 0. The germline V gene has CDR1 MNHNY and CDR2 SVGAGI (reference sequence).

The sample holds a few counts of this clonotype. The V call is TRBV27, the J call TRBJ2-3; D may match TRBD1 or TRBD2 (5 bases each). V lost 8 bases and J lost 2, with 20 bases in between. This CDR3 has 16 residues. Germline V lookup: CDR1 MNHEY, CDR2 SMNVEV (reference sequence). CDR3 sequence reads: CASPPRGAPYTDTQYF. CDR3 in DNA: TGTGCCAGCCCTCCGAGAGGGGCCCCTTACACAGATACGCAGTATTTT.

The chain recombines TRBV7-2 with TRBJ1-2, with D maybe TRBD1 (5 bases). CDR3 size: 14 residues. In germline, CDR1 is SGHTA, CDR2 FQGNSA. Trimming took off 3 bases at V and 1 base at J, with 9 bases between the two ends. The DNA of the CDR3 is TGTGCCAGCAGCTTCCGACAGTTTAACTATGGCTACACCTTC. Residues: CASSFRQFNYGYTF.

The table lists this clonotype with many counts. This chain uses TRBV28 with TRBJ2-3; D ambiguous. Trimming removed 7 bases at V and 0 bases at J, with 8 bases between. CDR1 is MDHEN and CDR2 is SYDVKM in the germline V gene. This CDR3 region has 13 residues. The CDR3 nucleotides are TGTGCCAGCATGCTTGTCAGCACAGATACGCAGTATTTT. This codes for CASMLVSTDTQYF.